The rows below give T cell receptor beta chains drawn from one sample of a study of T-cell reconstitution after alpha-beta-depleted transplantation in children. A single record per CDR3 protein comes from TCRdb applying MiXCR to the PCR reads. The sample contains a few hundred thousand distinct CDR3 sequences, 10% to 15% of which appear only once. Here the sequenced sample was PBMCs, mostly from graft donor cells, taken 360 days after TCRalphabeta/CD19-depleted stem cell transplant. Receptors originate from a male patient between 5 and 17 years old who had a stem cell transplant for acute myeloid leukemia, so the T cells may come from the graft donor. CDR3s include the opening cysteine and the closing phenylalanine or tryptophan. D genes are given only for firm matches. Expanded clones are given a class, and other clones once, few, many or no size at all.

J gene | clone size | V gene | D gene | CDR3 DNA | CDR3 protein
TRBJ2-1 | NA | TRBV5-1 | NA | TGCGCCAGCAGCTTGAGGGGGGGGGCAGGGGTGGATGAGCAGTTCTTC | CASSLRGGAGVDEQFF
TRBJ2-1 | NA | TRBV4-2 | TRBD2 | TGTGCCAGCAGCCAAGGGAGAGCCTCCAAGCGGGAGGAGGGTTTTGAGCAGTTCTTC | CASSQGRASKREEGFEQFF
TRBJ2-3 | NA | TRBV7-8 | NA | TGTGCCAGCAGCTTAGCGTTAGCAGCCGTGGGCACAGATACGCAGTATTTT | CASSLALAAVGTDTQYF
TRBJ1-2 | many | TRBV30 | NA | TGTGCCTGGACGAGGGAAACCACCTATGATAGCTACACCTTC | CAWTRETTYDSYTF
TRBJ2-3 | NA | TRBV6-1 | NA | TGTGCCAGCAGCCCAGACCAGGGGATCCCCCGCACAGATACGCAGTATTTT | CASSPDQGIPRTDTQYF
TRBJ2-3 | NA | TRBV5-6 | NA | TGTGCCAGCAGCTTGATCGAACAGGGAATCACAGATACGCAGTATTTT | CASSLIEQGITDTQYF
TRBJ2-7 | NA | TRBV14 | TRBD1 | TGTGCCAGCAGCCAAAGGGGACAGGTATTTTCCTACGAGCAGTACTTC | CASSQRGQVFSYEQYF
TRBJ2-1 | few | TRBV20-1 | TRBD2 | TGCAGTGCTAGACCTAGCGGGAGCCCGGTTTCCTACAATGAGCAGTTCTTC | CSARPSGSPVSYNEQFF
TRBJ2-7 | many | TRBV5-1 | NA | TGCGCCAGCAGCTTGGGGGTAGCTTCGTACGAGCAGTACTTC | CASSLGVASYEQYF
TRBJ2-7 | few | TRBV7-3 | TRBD1 | TGTGCCAGCAGTCGGACAGGGGGAGGAGAGCAGTACTTC | CASSRTGGGEQYF
TRBJ2-1 | NA | TRBV20-1 | NA | TGCAGTGCTAGAAATAGCTTCGGACTTGACAATGAGCAGTTCTTC | CSARNSFGLDNEQFF
TRBJ1-4 | few | TRBV18 | NA | TGTGCCAGCTCACCACCGGGACTGGCAACTAATGAAAAACTGTTTTTT | CASSPPGLATNEKLFF
TRBJ2-5 | NA | TRBV12-3/TRBV12-4 | NA | TGTGCCAGCAGTCGGGAGCGGGAGACCCAGTACTTC | CASSRERETQYF
TRBJ2-7 | NA | TRBV7-2 | NA | TGTGCCAGCAGCTTCCTAATGCTCGAGAAGTCCTACGAGCAGTACTTC | CASSFLMLEKSYEQYF
TRBJ2-7 | NA | TRBV7-9 | NA | TGTGCCAGCAGCTCTCTTTCTAAAGACGAGCAGTACTTC | CASSSLSKDEQYF
TRBJ2-7 | few | TRBV29-1 | TRBD2 | TGCAGCGTTGAAGGCGGGAGGATACCCTACGAGCAGTACTTC | CSVEGGRIPYEQYF
TRBJ2-3 | many | TRBV6-1 | NA | TGTGCCAGCAGGGCTTCCCGTATCCTGACAGATACGCAGTATTTT | CASRASRILTDTQYF
TRBJ2-1 | NA | TRBV29-1 | NA | TGCAGCGCCCTTTCCCCCCCACGCAGCCGGGGGTCCTACAATGAGCAGTTCTTC | CSALSPPRSRGSYNEQFF
TRBJ1-1 | NA | TRBV24-1 | NA | TGTGCCACCAGTGGCCCAGGCTCGAACACTGAAGCTTTCTTT | CATSGPGSNTEAFF
TRBJ2-1 | many | TRBV7-2 | NA | TGTGCCAGCAGCTACGGACTAACCTACAATGAGCAGTTCTTC | CASSYGLTYNEQFF
TRBJ2-2 | NA | TRBV7-9 | NA | TGTGCCAGCAGCTCCCCTCGGAGGCGCGGGGAGCTGTTTTTT | CASSSPRRRGELFF
TRBJ2-1 | few | TRBV19 | TRBD2 | TGTGCCAGTAGTATTCTAGCGGGAGGGCCTGAAGATTTTTTTAGTGAGCAGTTCTTC | CASSILAGGPEDFFSEQFF
TRBJ2-3 | NA | TRBV4-3 | NA | TGCGCCAGCAGCCAAGCTTGGGACACCACAGATACGCAGTATTTT | CASSQAWDTTDTQYF
TRBJ2-3 | NA | TRBV5-4 | NA | TGTGCCAGCAGCTTGGAATTAGCATCAGATACGCAGTATTTT | CASSLELASDTQYF
TRBJ2-3 | NA | TRBV28 | NA | TGTGCCAGGGGCCCCGGGCGGTCTTCTAGCACAGATACGCAGTATTTT | CARGPGRSSSTDTQYF
TRBJ2-7 | few | TRBV18 | NA | TGTGCCAGCTCACCACGGGTACTTACTTACGAGCAGTACTTC | CASSPRVLTYEQYF
TRBJ1-5 | few | TRBV15 | NA | TGTGCCACCAGCAGAGAAGGCAGACCCAGCAATCAGCCCCAGCATTTT | CATSREGRPSNQPQHF
TRBJ2-3 | many | TRBV5-5 | NA | TGTGCCAGCAGCTTGGAGGGGTGGAGCACAGATACGCAGTATTTT | CASSLEGWSTDTQYF
TRBJ2-4 | NA | TRBV5-4 | TRBD1 | TGTGCCAGCAGCAGCCGGGACAGGGGCATAGCCAAAAACATTCAGTACTTC | CASSSRDRGIAKNIQYF
TRBJ1-6 | few | TRBV9 | NA | TGTGCCAGCAGCGTAAGACCGATAGATTCACCCCTCCACTTT | CASSVRPIDSPLHF
TRBJ2-7 | NA | TRBV4-3 | TRBD2 | TGCGCCAGCAGCCAAGAAGCCGGGACTAGCGGGTTCTACGAGCAGTACTTC | CASSQEAGTSGFYEQYF
TRBJ2-3 | many | TRBV27 | NA | TGTGCCAGCAGACTCGGAGGCACAGATACGCAGTATTTT | CASRLGGTDTQYF
TRBJ2-3 | few | TRBV29-1 | NA | TGCAGCGCCAGTTCGGCAGATACGCAGTATTTT | CSASSADTQYF
TRBJ2-1 | NA | TRBV15 | TRBD2 | TGTGCCACCAGCAGAGATCTCGGGACTAGCACCTACAATGAGCAGTTCTTC | CATSRDLGTSTYNEQFF
TRBJ1-1 | NA | TRBV18 | NA | TGTGCCAGCTCACCAAACCCTTGGATGAACACTGAAGCTTTCTTT | CASSPNPWMNTEAFF
TRBJ2-5 | NA | TRBV20-1 | NA | TGCCCCCCGGAGACCCAGTACTTC | CPPETQYF
TRBJ2-5 | many | TRBV6-2/TRBV6-3 | NA | TGTGCCAGCACCATGAATGGGAACCAAGAGACCCAGTACTTC | CASTMNGNQETQYF
TRBJ2-5 | few | TRBV5-1 | NA | TGCGCCAGCAGCTTTCGGACGCTCCCCAAATTCCAAGAGACCCAGTACTTC | CASSFRTLPKFQETQYF
TRBJ2-1 | many | TRBV27 | TRBD2 | TGTGCCAGCAGTTTCGGGGCTAGCGGGAGAGTTGAGCAGTTCTTC | CASSFGASGRVEQFF
TRBJ2-7 | NA | TRBV11-1 | TRBD2 | TGTGCCAGCAGCTTAGTCAAGGCTACTAGCGGGAGGTTCTACGAGCAGTACTTC | CASSLVKATSGRFYEQYF
TRBJ2-1 | few | TRBV15 | NA | TGTGCCACCAGCAGAGGCCAGGGGTGGGCCAATGAGCAGTTCTTC | CATSRGQGWANEQFF
TRBJ1-5 | NA | TRBV19 | NA | TGTGCCACCAGTAATATCAGGAACCAGCCCCAGCATTTT | CATSNIRNQPQHF
TRBJ2-1 | many | TRBV28 | NA | TGTGCCAGCAGTGTCCTGGGCAGGGGATCCTCCCATGAGCAGTTCTTC | CASSVLGRGSSHEQFF
TRBJ1-1 | few | TRBV28 | NA | TGTGCCAGCAGTTTTAATGTGGAACATGGCACTGAAGCTTTCTTT | CASSFNVEHGTEAFF
TRBJ2-1 | many | TRBV6-1 | NA | TGTGCCAGCAATCCTCGCGGGGATGGGGCATACAATGAGCAGTTCTTC | CASNPRGDGAYNEQFF
TRBJ2-1 | few | TRBV7-9 | NA | TGTGCCAGCAGCTTAGTAGATGATTACAATGAGCAGTTCTTC | CASSLVDDYNEQFF
TRBJ2-1 | many | TRBV29-1 | NA | TGCAGCGTTGATGGGGCCCTAACCTACAATGAGCAGTTCTTC | CSVDGALTYNEQFF
TRBJ2-3 | NA | TRBV10-3 | NA | TGTGCCATCAGGGAAGGCGAGGGGCACGGTACGCAGTATTTT | CAIREGEGHGTQYF
TRBJ2-1 | few | TRBV12-5 | TRBD2 | TGTGCTAGTGGTTTGGCCCGGGGGGGGCTTGCAGTATACAATGAGCAGTTCTTC | CASGLARGGLAVYNEQFF
TRBJ2-3 | few | TRBV20-1 | NA | TGCAGTGCTAGAGATGGCGCAGGGAGCACAGATACGCAGTATTTT | CSARDGAGSTDTQYF
TRBJ2-7 | few | TRBV3-1 | TRBD1 | TGTGCCAGCAGCCAAGATGCCAGGGGGCCCCACGAGCAGTACTTC | CASSQDARGPHEQYF
TRBJ2-1 | NA | TRBV27 | NA | TGTGCCAGCAGTCAATCAAGAGGGGCCTACAATGAGCAGTTCTTC | CASSQSRGAYNEQFF
TRBJ2-1 | few | TRBV7-2 | TRBD2 | TGTGCCAGCAGCTATACTAGCGGACCGGGGTACAATGAGCAGTTCTTC | CASSYTSGPGYNEQFF